Listed here are 12 T cell receptor beta chains from one sample, sequenced in a study of cytomegalovirus exposure and HLA in healthy donors. PCR primers comprised 60 Vbeta and 13 Jbeta primers. Sequencing was performed with immunoSEQ multiplex PCR; in TCRdb, only in-frame clones are kept and a portion is missing. The profile shows roughly 100,000 clones, about four fifths of them singletons. The sequenced material came from PBMCs. The receptor source for this set is a female donor in good health and CMV-seropositive.

This chain uses TRBV5-1 with TRBJ1-1, with TRBD1 identical over 7 bases. Losses at the gene ends were 5 bases for V and 0 bases for J; bases not matched to a gene: 7. Per the germline V gene, CDR1 is SGHRS and CDR2 is YFSETQ. The CDR3 totals 15 residues. CDR3 sequence reads: CASRGGGGMNTEAFF. The DNA for the CDR3 is TGCGCCAGCAGAGGGGGCGGAGGAATGAACACTGAAGCTTTCTTT.

This chain uses TRBV9 with TRBJ2-1, with 9 bases identical to TRBD2. The germline CDR1 and CDR2 sequences are SGDLS and YYNGEE. The CDR3 is 18 amino acids. Trimming at V came to 0 bases and at J to 6 bases, leaving 13 bases not matched to a gene. CDR3 sequence (DNA): TGTGCCAGCAGCGTAGTCGCCGATATGGCGGGAGGGTTCAATGAGCAGTTCTTC. It is translated as CASSVVADMAGGFNEQFF.

This clone was picked up one time. The V call is TRBV11-2, the J call TRBJ1-3; 10 positions match TRBD1. V lost 1 base to trimming and J lost 4 bases; unmatched junction nucleotides: 7. This CDR3 comprises 17 residues. CDR1 SGHAT and CDR2 FQNNGV come from the germline V gene. The CDR3 DNA sequence: TGTGCCAGCAGCTTAGTTCGACAGGGGGCTTCAGGAAACACCATATATTTT. Protein: CASSLVRQGASGNTIYF.

The chain is built from TRBV5-5 and TRBJ1-1; 8 bases map to TRBD1. This CDR3 is built from 15 residues. Trimming at V came to 4 bases and at J to 0 bases, leaving 5 bases not matched to a gene. Germline CDR1 and CDR2: SGHKS and YYEKEE (reference sequence). CDR3: CASSGGQGVNTEAFF. The CDR3 DNA sequence: TGTGCCAGCAGCGGCGGACAGGGTGTGAACACTGAAGCTTTCTTT.

The chain uses TRBV6-5 and TRBJ2-3; the match to TRBD2 covers 10 bases. The CDR3 has 14 residues. V trimming: 6 bases; J trimming: 7 bases; junction bases outside the gene matches: 7. Germline CDR1 reads MNHEY; CDR2 reads SVGAGI. CDR3 protein: CASRRLAGVNTQYF. The CDR3 coding sequence is TGTGCCAGCAGGCGGCTAGCGGGAGTAAATACGCAGTATTTT.

This rearrangement joins TRBV7-9 to TRBJ2-7; tentatively, D is TRBD1 (6 bases). V was cut by 2 bases and J by 2 bases, with 16 bases left in between. The CDR3 spans 16 residues. Looked up from germline, CDR1 is SEHNR and CDR2 is FQNEAQ (reference sequence). The CDR3 DNA reads as TGTGCCAGCAGCTTAACCGGGACACTGACCCCCTACGAGCAGTACTTC. The encoded protein is CASSLTGTLTPYEQYF.

Regarding this clone: This sample also contains other DNA sequences that code for the same CDR3. The J gene is TRBJ1-3, the V gene TRBV9; D is ambiguous. CDR3 length equals 15 residues. Trimming stripped 0 bases from V and 0 bases from J, with 7 bases between. Per germline, CDR1 SGDLS and CDR2 YYNGEE. The CDR3 bases are TGTGCCAGCAGCGTAGCTGGGAGCTCTGGAAACACCATATATTTT. Its protein product is CASSVAGSSGNTIYF.

The rearrangement joins TRBV7-2 to TRBJ2-5; D remains unclear. The CDR3 has 15 amino acids. CDR1 SGHTA and CDR2 FQGNSA come from the germline V gene. V lost 1 base, J lost 1 base, and 10 bases lay in between. For the CDR3, the DNA is TGTGCCAGCAGCTTAGTGGCAGCTAGCCAAGAGACCCAGTACTTC. Its protein product is CASSLVAASQETQYF.

The chain carries TRBV5-5 and TRBJ1-5; D might be TRBD1 (5 bases). Trimming pared 3 bases from V and 2 bases from J, leaving 15 bases between. CDR3 length equals 16 residues. The germline V gene encodes CDR1 SGHKS and CDR2 YYEKEE (reference sequence). The CDR3 coding sequence is TGTGCCAGCAGCTCTGTTGGGACTTGGGGCAATCAGCCCCAGCATTTT. Amino acids: CASSSVGTWGNQPQHF.

This clone was detected once. CDR3 in amino acids: CSVERASGPPGPDTQYF. The CDR3, as DNA: TGCAGCGTTGAGAGGGCTAGCGGGCCACCCGGACCAGATACGCAGTATTTT. The gene calls are TRBV29-1 and TRBJ2-3; 8 nucleotides match TRBD2. This CDR3 region has 17 residues. Losses at the gene ends were 3 bases for V and 4 bases for J; bases not matched to a gene: 15. Per germline, CDR1 SQVTM and CDR2 ANQGSEA.

The V gene is TRBV7-9, the J gene TRBJ1-4, with D maybe TRBD1 (5 bases). CDR3 length: 16 residues. Trimming took 0 bases from V and 7 from J, leaving 15 bases between them. Germline V lookup: CDR1 SEHNR, CDR2 FQNEAQ (reference sequence). As DNA, the CDR3 is TGTGCCAGCAGCTTAGCCCAGGGTGTGCCAAGTGAAAAACTGTTTTTT. It is translated as CASSLAQGVPSEKLFF.

The V call is TRBV9, the J call TRBJ1-2, with D possibly TRBD1 on 6 matching bases. The CDR3 extends over 13 amino acids. CDR1 and CDR2 (germline): SGDLS, YYNGEE. V was cut by 4 bases and J by 8 bases, with 15 bases left in between. In DNA form, the CDR3 reads TGTGCCAGCAGCCCCGACGGCAGGGGCGGCTACACCTTC. Translated: CASSPDGRGGYTF.